Listed below are T cell receptor beta chains from one sample, sequenced in a study of CD8 T cells in Susac syndrome. TCRdb recomputed calls from the immunoSEQ multiplex PCR reads with MiXCR, one row per CDR3 protein. The sample has approximately 280,000 distinct CDR3 sequences, 85% seen once. The sequencing sample was made of CD8+ T cells from PBMCs. The receptors here all came from a human donor with multiple sclerosis. CDR3s include the opening cysteine and the closing phenylalanine or tryptophan. The order of the fields is V gene, clone size, D gene, J gene, CDR3 DNA, CDR3 protein. A D gene is named only where the DNA matches it firmly. A clone size is listed for some rows: how often the clone was seen (once, few, many), or a class if it is expanded.

v_gene: TRBV9
abundance: .
d_gene: .
j_gene: TRBJ1-4
CDR3nt: TGTGCCAGCAGCGTAATGGCAGGGGACGAAAAACTGTTTTTT
CDR3aa: CASSVMAGDEKLFF

v_gene: TRBV5-1
abundance: .
d_gene: TRBD2
j_gene: TRBJ2-7
CDR3nt: TGCGCCAGCAGCTTGGTGGGTCTAGCGGGAGAGTACGAGCAGTACTTC
CDR3aa: CASSLVGLAGEYEQYF

v_gene: TRBV7-8
abundance: .
d_gene: TRBD1
j_gene: TRBJ1-5
CDR3nt: TGTGCCAGCAGCACCGGACAGGGAAGGCAGCCCCAGCATTTT
CDR3aa: CASSTGQGRQPQHF

v_gene: TRBV16
abundance: .
d_gene: .
j_gene: TRBJ1-1
CDR3nt: TGTGCCAGCAGCGCCACGGACTTGAACACTGAAGCTTTCTTT
CDR3aa: CASSATDLNTEAFF

v_gene: TRBV5-5
abundance: .
d_gene: .
j_gene: TRBJ2-1
CDR3nt: TGTGCCAGCAGCATGGCTAACGGGTCTCCCAATGAGCAGTTCTTC
CDR3aa: CASSMANGSPNEQFF

v_gene: TRBV27
abundance: .
d_gene: .
j_gene: TRBJ2-3
CDR3nt: TGTGCCAGCAGTTCCCGCGGGCGGGCGCACACAGATACGCAGTATTTT
CDR3aa: CASSSRGRAHTDTQYF

v_gene: TRBV27
abundance: .
d_gene: .
j_gene: TRBJ2-7
CDR3nt: TGTGCCAGCAGTTCGACGGGGCAGTCCTACGAGCAGTACTTC
CDR3aa: CASSSTGQSYEQYF

v_gene: TRBV19
abundance: .
d_gene: TRBD2
j_gene: TRBJ2-1
CDR3nt: TGTGCCAGTAGTATAGTAGCGCCGGCGGCCGGGACTAGCGGCTACAATGAGCAGTTCTTC
CDR3aa: CASSIVAPAAGTSGYNEQFF

v_gene: TRBV28
abundance: once
d_gene: .
j_gene: TRBJ1-5
CDR3nt: TGTGCCAGCAGACCGGGACACGGATATCAGCCCCAGCATTTT
CDR3aa: CASRPGHGYQPQHF

v_gene: TRBV6-1
abundance: few
d_gene: .
j_gene: TRBJ1-4
CDR3nt: TGTGCCAGCAGCCTCCGGGGACCAGGTGAAAAACTGTTTTTT
CDR3aa: CASSLRGPGEKLFF

v_gene: TRBV30
abundance: .
d_gene: TRBD2
j_gene: TRBJ2-7
CDR3nt: TGTGCCTGGAGTACGGTCAGCGGCGGGAGGAATGTCTACGAGCAGTACTTC
CDR3aa: CAWSTVSGGRNVYEQYF

v_gene: TRBV25-1
abundance: .
d_gene: .
j_gene: TRBJ2-1
CDR3nt: TGTGCCCGACTCAAGGGGGGAAATGAGCAGTTCTTC
CDR3aa: CARLKGGNEQFF

v_gene: TRBV12-5
abundance: .
d_gene: TRBD2
j_gene: TRBJ2-1
CDR3nt: TGTGCTAGCGAAACGACTAGCGGGAGCGATGAGCAGTTCTTC
CDR3aa: CASETTSGSDEQFF

v_gene: TRBV11-2
abundance: .
d_gene: TRBD1
j_gene: TRBJ2-1
CDR3nt: TGTGCCAGCAGCTTAGGTACGACAGGGACCTACAATGAGCAGTTCTTC
CDR3aa: CASSLGTTGTYNEQFF

v_gene: TRBV29-1
abundance: .
d_gene: .
j_gene: TRBJ1-1
CDR3nt: TGCAGCGTTGTGGGTCGGGGGTCCATGAACACTGAAGCTTTCTTT
CDR3aa: CSVVGRGSMNTEAFF

v_gene: TRBV6-2/TRBV6-3
abundance: .
d_gene: .
j_gene: TRBJ2-2
CDR3nt: TGTGCCAGCAGTTACTCTCCTAGCCGCCTAAACACCGGGGAGCTGTTTTTT
CDR3aa: CASSYSPSRLNTGELFF

v_gene: TRBV7-9
abundance: .
d_gene: .
j_gene: TRBJ2-7
CDR3nt: TGTGCCAGCAGCTTCCCCGCGACGGGGCGCGGGTACGAGCAGTACTTC
CDR3aa: CASSFPATGRGYEQYF

v_gene: TRBV2
abundance: .
d_gene: .
j_gene: TRBJ2-5
CDR3nt: TGTGCCAGCAGTGGTACAGAGACCCAGTACTTC
CDR3aa: CASSGTETQYF

v_gene: TRBV19
abundance: .
d_gene: .
j_gene: TRBJ2-1
CDR3nt: TGTGCCAGTAGTATCGCAAGGGCCTCCCTAGGGGAGCAGTTCTTC
CDR3aa: CASSIARASLGEQFF

v_gene: TRBV27
abundance: few
d_gene: .
j_gene: TRBJ2-3
CDR3nt: TGTGCCAGCAGTTTGAAGGGGACAGATACGCAGTATTTT
CDR3aa: CASSLKGTDTQYF

v_gene: TRBV28
abundance: .
d_gene: .
j_gene: TRBJ2-7
CDR3nt: TGTGCCAGCAGTTTATTACGGTTACGCGGCCCTGGGGAATACGAGCAGTACTTC
CDR3aa: CASSLLRLRGPGEYEQYF

v_gene: TRBV29-1
abundance: .
d_gene: TRBD1
j_gene: TRBJ1-2
CDR3nt: TGCAGCGTTCTACGGGACAGGGTCTATGGCTACACCTTC
CDR3aa: CSVLRDRVYGYTF

v_gene: TRBV6-1
abundance: .
d_gene: .
j_gene: TRBJ2-3
CDR3nt: TGTGCCAGCAGTGACCGAATCGCAGATACGCAGTATTTT
CDR3aa: CASSDRIADTQYF

v_gene: TRBV7-9
abundance: once
d_gene: TRBD1
j_gene: TRBJ2-1
CDR3nt: TGTGCCAGCAGCTTAGCTGGTGGACAGGGTAGCAATGAGCAGTTCTTC
CDR3aa: CASSLAGGQGSNEQFF

v_gene: TRBV5-4
abundance: .
d_gene: TRBD1
j_gene: TRBJ2-7
CDR3nt: TGTGCCAGCAGCTTGGGGACAGGGGTAACCTACGAGCAGTACTTC
CDR3aa: CASSLGTGVTYEQYF

v_gene: TRBV6-1
abundance: .
d_gene: TRBD1
j_gene: TRBJ1-5
CDR3nt: TGTGCCAGCAGACACTGGACAGGGGATCAGCCCCAGCATTTT
CDR3aa: CASRHWTGDQPQHF

v_gene: TRBV12-5
abundance: few
d_gene: .
j_gene: TRBJ2-1
CDR3nt: TGTGCTAGTGGTTTCGGCGACAATGAGCAGTTCTTC
CDR3aa: CASGFGDNEQFF

v_gene: TRBV27
abundance: few
d_gene: .
j_gene: TRBJ2-7
CDR3nt: TGTGCCAGCAGTGGAGGGCCGGCGGGGTACGAGCAGTACTTC
CDR3aa: CASSGGPAGYEQYF

v_gene: TRBV6-2/TRBV6-3
abundance: .
d_gene: .
j_gene: TRBJ2-1
CDR3nt: TGTACCAGCAGTTCCCCGGTTAGCGGCATTTACAATGAGCAGTTCTTC
CDR3aa: CTSSSPVSGIYNEQFF

v_gene: TRBV7-2
abundance: .
d_gene: .
j_gene: TRBJ1-1
CDR3nt: TGTGCCAGCAGCTTAGTGTACCCCGGACGTGGGGACACTGAAGCTTTCTTT
CDR3aa: CASSLVYPGRGDTEAFF

v_gene: TRBV7-2
abundance: .
d_gene: .
j_gene: TRBJ1-6
CDR3nt: TGTGCCAGCAGCTCTAAGCAGGCTAGGTACCACTTT
CDR3aa: CASSSKQARYHF

v_gene: TRBV11-2
abundance: .
d_gene: .
j_gene: TRBJ1-1
CDR3nt: TGTGCCAGCAGCCCCCGGTTCTCAGCGACCGAAGCTTTCTTT
CDR3aa: CASSPRFSATEAFF

v_gene: TRBV6-1
abundance: .
d_gene: .
j_gene: TRBJ2-5
CDR3nt: TGTGCCAGCAGTCCCGACGGGGCTAGCTCGGGAGAGACCCAGTACTTC
CDR3aa: CASSPDGASSGETQYF

v_gene: TRBV4-1
abundance: .
d_gene: .
j_gene: TRBJ2-3
CDR3nt: TGCGCCAGCAGCCAAGATTGGGAAAGCCCGCAGTATTTT
CDR3aa: CASSQDWESPQYF

v_gene: TRBV7-9
abundance: .
d_gene: TRBD1
j_gene: TRBJ2-7
CDR3nt: TGTGCCAGCAGCCTCCCGGGACAGCTACGCGAGCAGTACTTC
CDR3aa: CASSLPGQLREQYF

v_gene: TRBV5-6
abundance: few
d_gene: TRBD1
j_gene: TRBJ2-1
CDR3nt: TGTGCCAGCAGCTGGGACAGGGACAATGAGCAGTTCTTC
CDR3aa: CASSWDRDNEQFF

v_gene: TRBV5-1
abundance: .
d_gene: TRBD2
j_gene: TRBJ2-6
CDR3nt: TGCGCCAGTAAGACTAGCGGGACCTCTGGGGCCAACGTCCTGACTTTC
CDR3aa: CASKTSGTSGANVLTF

v_gene: TRBV10-3
abundance: .
d_gene: .
j_gene: TRBJ1-2
CDR3nt: TGTGCCATCACCAGACAGAGGGGGGACTATGGCTACACCTTC
CDR3aa: CAITRQRGDYGYTF

v_gene: TRBV20-1
abundance: .
d_gene: TRBD2
j_gene: TRBJ2-7
CDR3nt: TGCAGTGCTAGACGGCGGGAGCGTCACGAGCAGTACTTC
CDR3aa: CSARRRERHEQYF

v_gene: TRBV15
abundance: .
d_gene: .
j_gene: TRBJ1-3
CDR3nt: TGTGCCACCAGTTCCGAGAGCTCTGGAAACACCATATATTTT
CDR3aa: CATSSESSGNTIYF

v_gene: TRBV27
abundance: .
d_gene: TRBD1
j_gene: TRBJ1-1
CDR3nt: TGTGCCAGCAGTCTATCCGGGACAGGGGCCACTGAAGCTTTCTTT
CDR3aa: CASSLSGTGATEAFF

v_gene: TRBV30
abundance: .
d_gene: .
j_gene: TRBJ2-7
CDR3nt: TGTGCCTGGAGTGCAAAGACAGGTCCCCGGACCTACGAGCAGTACTTC
CDR3aa: CAWSAKTGPRTYEQYF

v_gene: TRBV12-3/TRBV12-4
abundance: .
d_gene: TRBD1
j_gene: TRBJ1-4
CDR3nt: TGTGCCAGCAGCGGCGCCGCTTGGGACAGCGGGGAAAAATTGTTTTTT
CDR3aa: CASSGAAWDSGEKLFF

v_gene: TRBV27
abundance: .
d_gene: .
j_gene: TRBJ2-3
CDR3nt: TGTGCCAGCAGTTTTGGGGGCCGTCCCGCGGATACGCAGTATTTT
CDR3aa: CASSFGGRPADTQYF

v_gene: TRBV27
abundance: .
d_gene: TRBD1
j_gene: TRBJ2-1
CDR3nt: TGTGCCAGCAGTTTATCTCCCCCGGACAGGTTTGACAATGAGCAGTTCTTC
CDR3aa: CASSLSPPDRFDNEQFF